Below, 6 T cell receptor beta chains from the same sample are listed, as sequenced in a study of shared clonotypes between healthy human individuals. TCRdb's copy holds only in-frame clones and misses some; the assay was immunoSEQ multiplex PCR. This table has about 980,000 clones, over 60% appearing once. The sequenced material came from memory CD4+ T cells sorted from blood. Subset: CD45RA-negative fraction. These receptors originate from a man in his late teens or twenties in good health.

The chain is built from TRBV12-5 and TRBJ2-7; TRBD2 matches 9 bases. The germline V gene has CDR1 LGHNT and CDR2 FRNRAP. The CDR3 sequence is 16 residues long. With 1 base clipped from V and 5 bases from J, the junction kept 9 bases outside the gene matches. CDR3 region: CASGLGSGSRRHEQYF. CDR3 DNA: TGTGCTAGTGGTTTGGGTAGCGGGAGTCGACGCCACGAGCAGTACTTC.

The CDR3 nucleotides are TGTGCCAGTAGCTCCTGGGCAGGGGCTGAAGCTTTCTTT. Amino acids: CASSSWAGAEAFF. The chain combines TRBV19 with TRBJ1-1, with TRBD1 as a possible D gene (6 bases). Per the germline V gene, CDR1 is LNHDA and CDR2 is SQIVND (reference sequence). With 6 bases removed from V and 6 bases from J, the gap between germline ends came to 14 bases. The CDR3 covers 13 residues. Filled out from reference TRBV19 and TRBJ1-1, the complete variable domain reads DGGITQSPKYLFRKEGQNVTLSCEQNLNHDAMYWYRQDPGQGLRLIYYSQIVNDFQKGDIAEGYSVSREKKESFPLTVTSAQKNPTAFYLCASSSWAGAEAFFGQGTRLTVV.

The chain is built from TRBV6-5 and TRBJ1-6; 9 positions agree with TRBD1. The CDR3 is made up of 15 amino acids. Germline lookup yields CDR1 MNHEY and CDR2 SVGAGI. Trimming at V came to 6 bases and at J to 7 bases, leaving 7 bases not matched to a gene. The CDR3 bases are TGTGCCAGCAGGTTCACGGGGACAGGGAATTCACCCCTCCACTTT. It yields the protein CASRFTGTGNSPLHF.

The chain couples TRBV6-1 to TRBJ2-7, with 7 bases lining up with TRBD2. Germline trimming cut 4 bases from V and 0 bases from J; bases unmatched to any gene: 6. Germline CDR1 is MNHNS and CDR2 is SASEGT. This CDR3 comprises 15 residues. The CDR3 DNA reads TGTGCCAGCAGTGCTTGGGGGGGTAGCTCCTACGAGCAGTACTTC. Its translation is CASSAWGGSSYEQYF.

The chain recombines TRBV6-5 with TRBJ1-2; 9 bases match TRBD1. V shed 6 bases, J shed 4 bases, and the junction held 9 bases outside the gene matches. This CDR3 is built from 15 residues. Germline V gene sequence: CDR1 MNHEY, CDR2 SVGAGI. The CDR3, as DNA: TGTGCCAGCAGCCGAGGGAAGGACAGGGGCTATGGCTACACCTTC. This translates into CASSRGKDRGYGYTF.

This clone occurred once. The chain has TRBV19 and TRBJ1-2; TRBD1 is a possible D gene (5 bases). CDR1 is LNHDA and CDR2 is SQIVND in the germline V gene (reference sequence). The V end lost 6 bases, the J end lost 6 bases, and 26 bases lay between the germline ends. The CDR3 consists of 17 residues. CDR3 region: CASRGPALGRREDGYTF. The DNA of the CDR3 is TGTGCCAGTAGGGGCCCAGCATTGGGACGAAGGGAGGATGGCTACACCTTC.